Listed below are T cell receptor beta chains from one sample, sequenced in a study of metastatic and nonmetastatic thyroid tumors. TCRdb re-called clones from the PCR reads using MiXCR. The sample has under 75,000 clones; roughly 18% are singletons. Sequencing was carried out using blood. Every receptor here comes from a female donor with papillary thyroid cancer or a benign thyroid nodule (not recorded which). Some clones in this sample may be carry-over from other donors' samples. Both conserved end residues are part of each CDR3. D genes are given only for firm matches. A clone size is listed for some rows: how often the clone was seen (once, few, many), or a class if it is expanded.

d_call clone_size cdr3_length j_call v_call cdr3_nt cdr3_aa
. many 14 TRBJ2-1 TRBV3-1 TGTGCCAGCAGCCTTAGCGGCTCCTACAATGAGCAGTTCTTC CASSLSGSYNEQFF
TRBD1 . 14 TRBJ1-2 TRBV19 TGTGCCAGTAGGAAGCCAGGGGGTAACTATGGCTACACCTTC CASRKPGGNYGYTF
. few 14 TRBJ1-2 TRBV11-2 TGTGCCAACAGTTTCCCCCGGGAGATCCATGGCTACACCTTC CANSFPREIHGYTF
. many 16 TRBJ2-2 TRBV24-1 TGTGCCACCAGTTCTGGCAGTTCGTATGACACCGGGGAGCTGTTTTTT CATSSGSSYDTGELFF
. many 14 TRBJ2-3 TRBV27 TGTGCCAGCAGGAGCGAAACCCTCGCAGATACGCAGTATTTT CASRSETLADTQYF
. many 13 TRBJ1-2 TRBV5-1 TGCGCCAGCAATGCAGGGAACAACTATGGCTACACCTTC CASNAGNNYGYTF
TRBD2 many 14 TRBJ2-5 TRBV20-1 TGCAGTGCTTTACCGACTAGGGGAGGGGAGACCCAGTACTTC CSALPTRGGETQYF
. many 13 TRBJ2-7 TRBV12-3/TRBV12-4 TGTGCCAGCAGTTTGGGCGGGACAGTCGAGCAGTACTTC CASSLGGTVEQYF
. . 16 TRBJ1-5 TRBV2 TGTGCCAGCAGTGTAGGGACGTTGAATAGCAATCAGCCCCAGCATTTT CASSVGTLNSNQPQHF
TRBD2 many 15 TRBJ2-1 TRBV11-2 TGTGCCAGCAGCTTACCCAGCGGGAGATTCAATGAGCAGTTCTTC CASSLPSGRFNEQFF